Sequencing of this TCR beta chain was carried out in a study of blood T cell repertoires in COVID-19. This clone appeared once. Original methodology: Scientists estimated how many nucleated cells there were by amplifying reference gene primers. TCRdb's table, derived via immunoSEQ multiplex PCR, lists solely in-frame clones and lacks some. Clone size and V and J calls were adopted from that table, with D and trimming inferred from the DNA. Among 200,000 to 300,000 clones, 90% were seen once, and the ten largest hold roughly 3.6%. This receptor was obtained from a woman between 35 and 50 years old with acute or convalescent COVID-19. The sample consisted of peripheral blood.

CDR3 sequence: CASGTPGMNTEAFF. CDR3 nucleotides: TGTGCCAGTGGAACCCCGGGGATGAACACTGAAGCTTTCTTT. The V and J genes are TRBV19 and TRBJ1-1; no clear D gene. Trimming took 8 bases from V and 0 from J, leaving 13 bases between them. This CDR3 is 14 amino acids long. Germline values: CDR1 LNHDA, CDR2 SQIVND (reference sequence). The variable domain in full, completed from reference TRBV19 and TRBJ1-1, reads DGGITQSPKYLFRKEGQNVTLSCEQNLNHDAMYWYRQDPGQGLRLIYYSQIVNDFQKGDIAEGYSVSREKKESFPLTVTSAQKNPTAFYLCASGTPGMNTEAFFGQGTRLTVV.